This T cell receptor beta chain was recorded in a study of T cell responses to AZD1222 COVID-19 vaccine. Points from the study as a whole: Spike regions recognized by vaccine-associated CD4 TCRs spanned the protein, led by 160-218 and 743-854. Only a handful of AZD1222 recipients, six or seven in all, had baseline seropositivity. After the peak T cell response, and only then, were repertoires sampled.

Sequenced by immunoSEQ multiplex PCR; TCRdb stores in-frame clones only, minus some. The table has over 100,000 clones, about 86% seen once. Of note for this clone: Its antigen is as yet unknown. Other DNA sequences in this specimen translate into the identical CDR3.

The germline gives CDR1 MNHEY, CDR2 SMNVEV (reference sequence). Deletions cut 5 bases from V and 10 bases from J, with 15 bases between. The CDR3 loop spans 14 amino acids. The sequence came from an adult in good health. This chain joins TRBV27 and TRBJ1-6; no definite D call. Sequenced here: peripheral blood, sampled on day 0 of AZD1222 vaccination. CDR3: CASSPAGSRSPLHF. CDR3 sequence (DNA): TGTGCCAGCAGTCCCGCGGGTTCGAGATCACCCCTCCACTTT.